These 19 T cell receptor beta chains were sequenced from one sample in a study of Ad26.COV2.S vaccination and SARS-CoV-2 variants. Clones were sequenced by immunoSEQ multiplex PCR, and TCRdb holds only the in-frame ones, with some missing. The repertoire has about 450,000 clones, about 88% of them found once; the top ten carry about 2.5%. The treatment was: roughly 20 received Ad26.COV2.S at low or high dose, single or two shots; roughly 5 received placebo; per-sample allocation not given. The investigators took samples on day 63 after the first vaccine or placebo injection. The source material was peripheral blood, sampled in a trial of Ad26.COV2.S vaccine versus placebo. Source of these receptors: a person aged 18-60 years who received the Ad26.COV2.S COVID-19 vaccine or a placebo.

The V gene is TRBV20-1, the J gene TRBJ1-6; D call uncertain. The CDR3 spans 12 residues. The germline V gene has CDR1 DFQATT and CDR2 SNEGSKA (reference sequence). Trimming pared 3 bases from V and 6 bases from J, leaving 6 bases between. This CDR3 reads CSASVGNSPLHF. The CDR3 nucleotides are TGCAGTGCTAGTGTCGGTAATTCACCCCTCCACTTT.

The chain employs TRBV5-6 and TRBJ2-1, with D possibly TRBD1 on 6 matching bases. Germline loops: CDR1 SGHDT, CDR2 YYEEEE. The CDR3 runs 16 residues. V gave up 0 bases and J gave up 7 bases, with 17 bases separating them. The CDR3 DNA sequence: TGTGCCAGCAGCTTGGACCCGGACAGAATAGCAAATGAGCAGTTCTTC. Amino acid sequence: CASSLDPDRIANEQFF.

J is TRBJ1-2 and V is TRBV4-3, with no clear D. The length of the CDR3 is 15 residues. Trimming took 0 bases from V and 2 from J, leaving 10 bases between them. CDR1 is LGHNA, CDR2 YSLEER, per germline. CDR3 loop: CASSQDTFGNYGYTF. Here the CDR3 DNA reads TGCGCCAGCAGCCAAGATACGTTTGGAAACTATGGCTACACCTTC.

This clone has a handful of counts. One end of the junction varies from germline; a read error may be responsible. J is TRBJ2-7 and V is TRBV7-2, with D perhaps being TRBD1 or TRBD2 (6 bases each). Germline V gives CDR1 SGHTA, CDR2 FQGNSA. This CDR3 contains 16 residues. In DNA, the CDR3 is TGTGCCAGCAGCCGGGGGCATGGGACGGTTGGTTACGGGCAGTACTTC. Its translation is CASSRGHGTVGYGQYF.

CDR3 sequence reads: CASGETGDQPQHF. DNA for the CDR3: TGTGCCAGCGGAGAGACAGGGGACCAGCCCCAGCATTTT. V and J are TRBV9 and TRBJ1-5; TRBD1 agrees at 8 bases. The CDR3 covers 13 residues. Germline assignment: CDR1 SGDLS and CDR2 YYNGEE. V shed 7 bases and J 7 bases; nucleotides not matched to a gene: 7.

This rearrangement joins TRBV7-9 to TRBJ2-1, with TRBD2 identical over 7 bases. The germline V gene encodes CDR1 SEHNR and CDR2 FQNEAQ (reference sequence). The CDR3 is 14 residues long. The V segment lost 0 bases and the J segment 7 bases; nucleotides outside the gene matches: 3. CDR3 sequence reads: CASSLAGTTNEQFF. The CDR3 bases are TGTGCCAGCAGCTTAGCGGGGACTACGAATGAGCAGTTCTTC.

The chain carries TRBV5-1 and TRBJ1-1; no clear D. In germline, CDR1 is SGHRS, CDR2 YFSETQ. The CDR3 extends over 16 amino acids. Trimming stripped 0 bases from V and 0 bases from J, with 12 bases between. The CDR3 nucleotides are TGCGCCAGCAGCTTGGAACGGGGATTGATGAACACTGAAGCTTTCTTT. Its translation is CASSLERGLMNTEAFF.

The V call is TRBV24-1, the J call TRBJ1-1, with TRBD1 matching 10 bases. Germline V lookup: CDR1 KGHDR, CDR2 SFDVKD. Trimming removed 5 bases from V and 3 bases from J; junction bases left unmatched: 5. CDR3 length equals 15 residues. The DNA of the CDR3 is TGTGCCACCAGTGGGGACAGGGGTGGGGACACTGAAGCTTTCTTT. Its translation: CATSGDRGGDTEAFF.

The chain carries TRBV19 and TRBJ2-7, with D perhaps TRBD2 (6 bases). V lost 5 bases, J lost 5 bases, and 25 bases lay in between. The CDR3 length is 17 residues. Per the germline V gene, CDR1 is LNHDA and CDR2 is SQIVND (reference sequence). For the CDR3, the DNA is TGTGCCAGTAGTGTTGGGACGCGTCTGAGGAGGGTCCACGAGCAGTACTTC. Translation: CASSVGTRLRRVHEQYF.

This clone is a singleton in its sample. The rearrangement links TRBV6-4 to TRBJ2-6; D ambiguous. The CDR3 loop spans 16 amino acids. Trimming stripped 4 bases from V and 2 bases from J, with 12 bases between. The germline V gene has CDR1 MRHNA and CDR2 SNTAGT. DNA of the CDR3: TGTGCCAGCAGTGTAATTAGAAAGGCTGGGGCCAACGTCCTGACTTTC. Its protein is CASSVIRKAGANVLTF.

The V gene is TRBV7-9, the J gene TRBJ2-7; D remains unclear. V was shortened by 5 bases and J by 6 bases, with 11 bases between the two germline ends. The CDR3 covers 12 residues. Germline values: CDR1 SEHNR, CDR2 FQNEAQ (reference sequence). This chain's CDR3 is CASSPMTFEQYF. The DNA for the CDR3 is TGTGCCAGCAGCCCTATGACATTCGAGCAGTACTTC.

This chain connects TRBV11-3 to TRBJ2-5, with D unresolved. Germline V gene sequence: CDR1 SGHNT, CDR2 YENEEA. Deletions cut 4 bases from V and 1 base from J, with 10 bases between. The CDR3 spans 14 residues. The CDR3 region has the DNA TGTGCCAGCAGCTCACCAACCTCCCAAGAGACCCAGTACTTC. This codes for CASSSPTSQETQYF.

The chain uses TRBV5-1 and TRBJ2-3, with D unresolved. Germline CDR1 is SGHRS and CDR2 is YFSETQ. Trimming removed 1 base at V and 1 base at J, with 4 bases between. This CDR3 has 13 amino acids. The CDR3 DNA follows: TGCGCCAGCAGCTTGAGTGGCACAGATACGCAGTATTTT. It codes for CASSLSGTDTQYF.

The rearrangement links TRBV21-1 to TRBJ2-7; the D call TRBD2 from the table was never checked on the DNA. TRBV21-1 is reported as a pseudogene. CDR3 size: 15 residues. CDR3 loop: CASSRGVSTVYEQYV. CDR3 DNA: TGTGCCAGCAGCCGCGGGGTAAGTACCGTCTACGAGCAGTACGTC.

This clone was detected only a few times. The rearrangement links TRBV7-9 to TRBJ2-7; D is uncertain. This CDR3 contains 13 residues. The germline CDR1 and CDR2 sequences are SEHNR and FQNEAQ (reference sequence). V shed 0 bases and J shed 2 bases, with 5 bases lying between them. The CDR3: CASSLAAAYEQYV. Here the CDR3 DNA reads TGTGCCAGCAGCTTAGCGGCGGCCTACGAGCAGTACGTC.

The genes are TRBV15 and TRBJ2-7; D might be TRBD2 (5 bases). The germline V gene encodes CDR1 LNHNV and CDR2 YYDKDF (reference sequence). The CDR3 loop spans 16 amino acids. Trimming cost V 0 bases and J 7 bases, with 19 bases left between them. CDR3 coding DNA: TGTGCCACCAGCAGAGATCTGGCAGACAACCGGAGGGAGCAGTACTTC. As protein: CATSRDLADNRREQYF. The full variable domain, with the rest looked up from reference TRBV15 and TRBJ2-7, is DAMVIQNPRYQVTQFGKPVTLSCSQTLNHNVMYWYQQKSSQAPKLLFHYYDKDFNNEADTPDNFQSRRPNTSFCFLDIRSPGLGDTAMYLCATSRDLADNRREQYFGPGTRLTVT.

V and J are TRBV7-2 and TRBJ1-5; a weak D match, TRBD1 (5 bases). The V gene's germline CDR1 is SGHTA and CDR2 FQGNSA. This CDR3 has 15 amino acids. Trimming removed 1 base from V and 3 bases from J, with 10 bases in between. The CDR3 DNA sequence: TGTGCCAGCAGCTTAGTTGGCGGACACAATCAGCCCCAGCATTTT. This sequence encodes CASSLVGGHNQPQHF.

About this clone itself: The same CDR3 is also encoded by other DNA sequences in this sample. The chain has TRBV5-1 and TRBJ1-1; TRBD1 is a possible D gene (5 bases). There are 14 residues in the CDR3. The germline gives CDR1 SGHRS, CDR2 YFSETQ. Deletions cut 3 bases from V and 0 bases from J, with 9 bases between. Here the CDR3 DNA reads TGCGCCAGCAGCTCGCTGACAGTGAACACTGAAGCTTTCTTT. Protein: CASSSLTVNTEAFF.

CDR3 in amino acids: CASSLSGGETQYF. The DNA for the CDR3 is TGTGCCAGCAGCTTAAGCGGCGGGGAGACCCAGTACTTC. This chain connects TRBV7-3 to TRBJ2-5; D is perhaps TRBD2 (5 bases). The germline CDR1 and CDR2 sequences are SGHTA and FQGTGA. V lost 1 base, J lost 5 bases, and 8 bases lay in between. The CDR3 is 13 residues long.